This T cell receptor (beta chain) emerged from a study of sequential checkpoint blockade in melanoma. On the study more broadly: Both treatment sequences were followed by maintenance nivolumab. About two dozen patients had matched tumor biopsies before treatment and at week 13 after nivolumab or ipilimumab alone. TCRβ was sequenced from DNA of some 89 pretreatment tumors.

The germline CDR1 and CDR2 sequences are WSHSY and SAAADI. There are 20 residues in the CDR3. The V gene end was trimmed by 3 bases and the J gene end by 4 bases; junction bases not matched to a gene: 16. The method was immunoSEQ multiplex PCR; TCRdb's version includes in-frame clones alone and lacks a portion of them. The sample yields thousands of clones, 20% to 30% seen once. Points from the study as a whole: Clinical benefit was about 30 times likelier when tumor T-cell fraction and clonality increased.

About this clone: Its antigen is not identified.

Treatment described: randomized to nivolumab then ipilimumab (arm A) or the reverse (arm B). Specimen: tumor tissue (inferred from file names), collected from a patient given nivolumab and ipilimumab in sequence. This receptor was taken from a human donor with melanoma. The chain recombines TRBV10-2 with TRBJ2-2, with 11 bases matching TRBD2. The CDR3 coding sequence is TGCGCCAGCAGTGACGGAAACTCAAAACTCACTAGCGGGGGCACCGGGGAGCTGTTTTTT. Its translation is CASSDGNSKLTSGGTGELFF.